Included here is one T cell receptor beta chain sequence, with context. As yet, its antigen is unknown. Germline assignment: CDR1 MNHEY and CDR2 SMNVEV (reference sequence). V dropped 6 bases and J dropped 4 bases, with 15 bases sitting between them. The CDR3 has 14 amino acids. The PCR made use of 60 Vbeta and 13 Jbeta primers. Profiled with immunoSEQ multiplex PCR; TCRdb holds only in-frame clones, not every one. The repertoire table contains 100,000 to 150,000 clones. Healthy bone marrow donors made up the donors. This entry is derived from a study of cytomegalovirus exposure and HLA in healthy donors. General study results and limits: A likely sequencing artifact accounted for one observed cluster of highly shared sequence variants.

Sample: PBMCs. The chain has TRBV27 and TRBJ1-1; D is undetermined. This sequence was found in a young man in good health and CMV-seronegative. DNA of the CDR3: TGTGCCAGCAGCCTTTATCTGGGGAGCACTGAAGCTTTCTTT. Translating it yields CASSLYLGSTEAFF.